Below, 30 T cell receptor beta chains from the same sample are listed, as sequenced in a study of post-analysis software for immune sequencing data (dated by TCRdb to about 2015). These TCRs' antigens remain unknown. What the research found in general, with its limitations: A few TRBV segments, including TRBV5-6, TRBV5-1 and TRBV20-1, were significantly more frequent in patients than controls.

Receptors were amplified or captured by PCR. This sample was sequenced with an Illumina HiSeq 2500. To reduce PCR and sequencing biases, unique molecular identifiers were incorporated into the TCR beta cDNA libraries. Using fastp trimming at Q25 and MiXCR clonotype assembly, TCRdb reanalyzed the public sequencing data and kept in-frame beta chains. Identical CDR3 protein sequences are pooled into one entry, listed with their most common genes and DNA. The sample includes 800,000 to 950,000 distinct CDR3 sequences, with 53% observed a single time. Over 4% of the sample comes from the top ten. The sequenced sample was blood. These receptors all stem from a girl aged 10-17 years with multiple sclerosis.

The chain recombines TRBV24-1 with TRBJ2-4; no reliable D call. Trimming cost V 6 bases and J 3 bases, with 14 bases left between them. Per the germline V gene, CDR1 is KGHDR and CDR2 is SFDVKD. The CDR3 loop spans 15 amino acids. The CDR3 spells CATSLVGFDKNIQYF. The CDR3 DNA reads TGTGCCACCAGTCTTGTGGGGTTTGACAAAAACATTCAGTACTTC.

The chain recombines TRBV24-1 with TRBJ2-4; 9 positions match TRBD2. The J call is doubtful: the DNA matches TRBJ2-7 better. The CDR3 is 18 residues long. The germline CDR1 and CDR2 sequences are KGHDR and SFDVKD. This chain's CDR3 is CATSDFRGRGGRDCEQYF. Here the CDR3 DNA reads TGTGCCACCAGTGATTTTAGAGGTCGAGGCGGGAGGGATTGCGAGCAGTACTTC.

This clonotype was seen a handful of times. The gene calls are TRBV6-6 and TRBJ2-7; weak D call: TRBD1 (6 bases). Trimming shortened V by 4 bases and J by 2 bases, and 12 bases separated the two germline ends. This CDR3 contains 14 residues. CDR1 is MNHNY, CDR2 SVGAGI, per germline (reference sequence). The CDR3 sequence is CASSLDSGPYEQYF. For the CDR3, the DNA is TGTGCCAGCAGTTTGGACAGCGGTCCCTACGAGCAGTACTTC.

The chain is built from TRBV12-3 or TRBV12-4 and TRBJ2-2; D possibly corresponds to TRBD2 (5 bases). V was trimmed by 3 bases and J by 6 bases, leaving 8 bases between them. The CDR3 consists of 13 residues. The CDR3, as DNA: TGTGCCAGCAGTTTCGGGCGGGCCGGGGAGCTGTTTTTT. Protein: CASSFGRAGELFF.

This chain links TRBV6-2 or TRBV6-3 with TRBJ2-4; a weak D match, TRBD1 (6 bases). CDR3 length: 17 residues. The germline gives CDR1 MNHEY, CDR2 SVGEGT. Trimming stripped 2 bases from V and 0 bases from J, with 14 bases between. CDR3 region: CASSYKTGRIAKNIQYF. The CDR3 DNA is TGTGCCAGCAGTTACAAGACAGGACGGATAGCCAAAAACATTCAGTACTTC.

This clonotype appeared a few times. This chain connects TRBV29-1 to TRBJ2-1; D possibly corresponds to TRBD2 (6 bases). CDR1 is SQVTM and CDR2 is ANQGSEA in the germline V gene. The CDR3 sequence is 15 residues long. Deletions cut 2 bases from V and 0 bases from J, with 11 bases between. CDR3 nucleotide sequence: TGCAGCGTTGAATTTCCGGGAGCCTCCTACAATGAGCAGTTCTTC. It codes for CSVEFPGASYNEQFF.

The chain uses TRBV2 and TRBJ1-2; D unresolved. The germline gives CDR1 SNHLY, CDR2 FYNNEI. There are 13 residues in the CDR3. Trimming took 6 bases from V and 1 from J, leaving 9 bases between them. The DNA for the CDR3 is TGTGCCAGCAGAGCACATGGTAACTATGGCTACACCTTC. It translates to CASRAHGNYGYTF.

V and J are TRBV20-1 and TRBJ2-1; TRBD2 might be the D (5 bases). Trimming took 4 bases from V and 12 from J, leaving 22 bases between them. Germline CDR1 is DFQATT and CDR2 is SNEGSKA (reference sequence). The CDR3 totals 14 residues. This CDR3 reads CSAKLDLGVMGQFF. DNA of the CDR3: TGCAGTGCTAAGTTAGATCTCGGGGTGATGGGGCAGTTCTTC.

This chain links TRBV10-3 with TRBJ2-1; D may be TRBD2 (5 bases). V dropped 4 bases and J dropped 1 base, with 11 bases sitting between them. Germline CDR1 reads ENHRY; CDR2 reads SYGVKD. The CDR3 runs 15 residues. CDR3 nucleotide sequence: TGTGCCATCAGTGGGCTAGCACAATCCTACAATGAGCAGTTCTTC. It translates to CAISGLAQSYNEQFF.

In this sample, this clonotype turned up a few times. The V gene is TRBV4-1, the J gene TRBJ1-4, with no clear D. V lost 0 bases and J lost 4, with 9 bases in between. This CDR3 has 15 residues. Germline lookup yields CDR1 MGHRA and CDR2 YSYEKL. The CDR3 sequence: CASSQDLGNNEKLFF. The DNA for the CDR3 is TGCGCCAGCAGCCAAGATCTAGGGAATAATGAAAAACTGTTTTTT.

This clonotype was seen only a few times. This chain links TRBV10-3 with TRBJ2-1; D is unresolved. Germline assignment: CDR1 ENHRY and CDR2 SYGVKD. This CDR3 has 14 amino acids. V was shortened by 3 bases and J by 6 bases, with 12 bases between the two germline ends. CDR3 protein: CAISDRTFVNEQFF. The CDR3, as DNA: TGTGCCATCAGTGATAGGACCTTCGTCAATGAGCAGTTCTTC.

This chain joins TRBV7-3 and TRBJ2-1, with 8 bases lining up with TRBD2. CDR1 and CDR2 from the germline V gene are SGHTA and FQGTGA. The CDR3 is 16 amino acids. The V segment lost 5 bases and the J segment 8 bases; nucleotides outside the gene matches: 14. CDR3 sequence reads: CASSPRGAGVSDEQFF. The DNA of the CDR3 is TGTGCCAGCAGCCCCCGGGGAGCGGGGGTATCAGATGAGCAGTTCTTC. Variable domain in full (rest from reference TRBV7-3 and TRBJ2-1): GAGVSQTPSNKVTEKGKYVELRCDPISGHTALYWYRQSLGQGPEFLIYFQGTGAADDSGLPNDRFFAVRPEGSVSTLKIQRTERGDSAVYLCASSPRGAGVSDEQFFGPGTRLTVL.

This clonotype turned up a few times. This rearrangement joins TRBV29-1 to TRBJ2-7, with D unclear. The germline gives CDR1 SQVTM, CDR2 ANQGSEA. V dropped 4 bases and J dropped 3 bases, with 13 bases sitting between them. This CDR3 spans 13 amino acids. Here the CDR3 reads CSVAAGNLYEQYF. The CDR3 region has the DNA TGCAGCGTTGCGGCAGGCAACCTCTACGAGCAGTACTTC.

The chain carries TRBV27 and TRBJ2-1, with 7 bases that match TRBD2. The germline V gene encodes CDR1 MNHEY and CDR2 SMNVEV (reference sequence). This CDR3 region has 14 residues. V shed 5 bases and J 8 bases; nucleotides not matched to a gene: 9. CDR3 sequence: CASSLILASHEQFF. The CDR3 nucleotides are TGTGCCAGCAGTCTGATACTAGCGTCCCATGAGCAGTTCTTC.

In this sample, this clonotype turned up a few times. The V call is TRBV2, the J call TRBJ1-2; TRBD1 agrees at 10 bases. The CDR3 is 16 residues long. Per germline, CDR1 SNHLY and CDR2 FYNNEI. Germline trimming cut 6 bases from V and 8 bases from J; bases unmatched to any gene: 15. The CDR3 sequence is CASREGDRGGRSGYTF. The CDR3 DNA sequence: TGTGCCAGCAGGGAGGGGGACAGGGGTGGCCGAAGCGGCTACACCTTC. The complete variable domain, with remaining parts taken from reference TRBV2 and TRBJ1-2, reads EPEVTQTPSHQVTQMGQEVILRCVPISNHLYFYWYRQILGQKVEFLVSFYNNEISEKSEIFDDQFSVERPDGSNFTLKIRSTKLEDSAMYFCASREGDRGGRSGYTFGSGTRLTVV.

V gene TRBV18 combines with J gene TRBJ2-7, with 7 bases lining up with TRBD1. CDR1 KGHSH and CDR2 LQKENI come from the germline V gene. Germline trimming cut 3 bases from V and 0 bases from J; bases unmatched to any gene: 8. The CDR3 spans 16 residues. The CDR3 loop is CASSPSTGHSSYEQYF. The CDR3 region has the DNA TGTGCCAGCTCACCGTCGACAGGGCACAGCTCCTACGAGCAGTACTTC. The complete variable domain, with remaining parts taken from reference TRBV18 and TRBJ2-7, reads NAGVMQNPRHLVRRRGQEARLRCSPMKGHSHVYWYRQLPEEGLKFMVYLQKENIIDESGMPKERFSAEFPKEGPSILRIQQVVRGDSAAYFCASSPSTGHSSYEQYFGPGTRLTVT.

The gene calls are TRBV27 and TRBJ1-1, with TRBD1 matching over 7 bases. Germline values: CDR1 MNHEY, CDR2 SMNVEV (reference sequence). The CDR3 is 14 amino acids. Trimming at V came to 5 bases and at J to 2 bases, leaving 5 bases not matched to a gene. The CDR3 reads CASSRGTANTEAFF. The DNA of the CDR3 is TGTGCCAGCAGTCGCGGGACAGCAAACACTGAAGCTTTCTTT.

CDR3 amino acids: CSVYRTSAYNEQFF. CDR3 coding DNA: TGCAGCGTTTACAGGACTAGCGCTTACAATGAGCAGTTCTTC. This chain connects TRBV29-1 to TRBJ2-1; 9 bases line up with TRBD2. From germline, CDR1 is SQVTM and CDR2 ANQGSEA. V lost 5 bases and J lost 4; bases outside the gene matches: 6. CDR3 length: 14 amino acids.

CDR3 in DNA: TGTGCCAGCAGCTTAGTATCCCGGAACACCGGGGAGCTGTTTTTT. Translation gives CASSLVSRNTGELFF. The rearrangement links TRBV7-9 to TRBJ2-2; no definite D call. The CDR3 covers 15 residues. CDR1 SEHNR and CDR2 FQNEAQ come from the germline V gene (reference sequence). V was shortened by 1 base and J by 1 base, with 7 bases between the two germline ends.

The chain carries TRBV7-9 and TRBJ2-7; D possibly uses TRBD1 or TRBD2 (5 bases each). The J call could be wrong; TRBJ2-5 is a better fit for the DNA end. From germline, CDR1 is SEHNR and CDR2 FQNEAQ (reference sequence). This CDR3 comprises 16 residues. CDR3 residues: CASSSRTRGPRETQYF. CDR3 in DNA: TGTGCCAGCAGCTCCAGAACCCGGGGCCCCCGGGAGACCCAGTACTTC.

J is TRBJ2-3 and V is TRBV5-1; no reliable D call. Germline CDR1 SGHRS, CDR2 YFSETQ. The ends were cut back, 3 bases at V and 10 bases at J, with 15 bases in the middle. This CDR3 contains 13 residues. CDR3 sequence: CASSSSNEMAQYF. The DNA for the CDR3 is TGCGCCAGCAGCTCCTCAAACGAGATGGCGCAGTATTTT.

The chain couples TRBV5-6 to TRBJ2-5, with D perhaps matching TRBD1 (7 bases). The better agreement between TRBJ2-7 and the DNA end casts doubt on the J call. The CDR3 spans 15 residues. Germline loops: CDR1 SGHDT, CDR2 YYEEEE. This chain's CDR3 is CASSLGGGGLVEQYF. The CDR3 region has the DNA TGTGCCAGCAGCTTGGGAGGAGGGGGCTTGGTCGAGCAGTACTTC.

The V and J genes are TRBV5-1 and TRBJ1-2; the match to TRBD1 covers 7 bases. This CDR3 spans 13 amino acids. Germline V gene data show CDR1 as SGHRS and CDR2 as YFSETQ. Germline trimming cut 5 bases from V and 6 bases from J; bases unmatched to any gene: 7. Written as DNA, the CDR3 is TGCGCCAGCAGTTCTCCAGGGGGTGATGGCTACACCTTC. It translates to CASSSPGGDGYTF.

This chain connects TRBV20-1 to TRBJ2-5; TRBD2 might be the D (6 bases). The end of the DNA fits TRBJ2-7 better, so the J call may be wrong. Germline V gives CDR1 DFQATT, CDR2 SNEGSKA (reference sequence). There are 16 residues in the CDR3. The CDR3 sequence is CSATTFGGDLTYEQYF. In nucleotides, the CDR3 is TGCAGTGCTACCACCTTCGGGGGAGACCTAACCTACGAGCAGTACTTC.

This clonotype was seen only a few times. V gene TRBV3-1 combines with J gene TRBJ2-7; 8 bases line up with TRBD2. Germline lookup yields CDR1 LGHDT and CDR2 YNNKEL (reference sequence). The ends lost 5 bases at V and 4 bases at J; junction bases unmatched: 4. The CDR3 contains 13 residues. The CDR3 sequence: CASSFSGKYEQYF. As DNA, the CDR3 is TGTGCCAGCAGCTTTAGCGGGAAGTACGAGCAGTACTTC.

This chain uses TRBV5-1 with TRBJ1-1, with no clear D. This CDR3 has 14 amino acids. CDR1 and CDR2 from the germline V gene are SGHRS and YFSETQ. V was shortened by 1 base and J by 6 bases, with 13 bases between the two germline ends. DNA of the CDR3: TGCGCCAGCAGCTTGAGCGGGGTAGGCTCTGAAGCTTTCTTT. Protein: CASSLSGVGSEAFF.

V is TRBV7-2 and J is TRBJ2-6; D could derive from TRBD1 or TRBD2 (5 bases each). Trimming shortened V by 5 bases and J by 0 bases, and 23 bases separated the two germline ends. Germline CDR1 and CDR2: SGHTA and FQGNSA. The CDR3 is made up of 20 amino acids. The chain's CDR3 is CASSARGRASSLSGANVLTF. The CDR3 bases are TGTGCCAGCAGCGCCCGGGGCAGGGCTAGCTCTCTCTCTGGGGCCAACGTCCTGACTTTC.

In DNA, the CDR3 is TGTGCCAGCCGAAGCGGGACATTCACAGATACGCAGTATTTT. Its translation is CASRSGTFTDTQYF. The rearrangement links TRBV12-3 or TRBV12-4 to TRBJ2-3; a possible D gene is TRBD2 (7 bases). With 8 bases removed from V and 2 bases from J, the gap between germline ends came to 14 bases. The CDR3 totals 14 residues.

The chain is built from TRBV7-9 and TRBJ2-2, with D perhaps matching TRBD1 (6 bases). The CDR3 loop spans 12 amino acids. Trimming shortened V by 5 bases and J by 6 bases, and 7 bases separated the two germline ends. The V gene's germline CDR1 is SEHNR and CDR2 FQNEAQ (reference sequence). CDR3 sequence reads: CASSEGAGELFF. The CDR3 nucleotides are TGTGCCAGCAGCGAGGGGGCCGGGGAGCTGTTTTTT.

Concerning this clonotype itself: An end of the junction differs from the germline gene, which may be a read error. The chain couples TRBV29-1 to TRBJ2-1; 12 nucleotides match TRBD2. The length of the CDR3 is 17 residues. Germline values: CDR1 SQVTM, CDR2 ANQGSEA. CDR3 sequence reads: CSVAQGLAGGEYNGQFF. CDR3 DNA sequence: TGCAGCGTCGCTCAGGGGCTAGCGGGAGGGGAGTACAATGGGCAGTTCTTC.